One sample yielded the 12 T cell receptor beta chains listed below, sequenced in a study of T-cell reconstitution after alpha-beta-depleted transplantation in children. This sample's TCRbeta library carried unique molecular identifier barcodes. One entry per CDR3 protein, called by TCRdb with MiXCR from the PCR reads. This table holds about 610,000 distinct CDR3 sequences, about 10% found once. Sequenced here: PBMCs from the stem cell graft donor, sampled from the stem cell graft. These receptors all come from a human donor who donated a stem cell graft to a child with acute myeloid leukemia.

The CDR3 spells CAISESSQQNTEAFF. The CDR3 DNA is TGTGCCATCAGTGAGTCGTCACAGCAGAACACTGAAGCTTTCTTT. The chain has TRBV10-3 and TRBJ1-1; D not resolved. This CDR3 spans 15 amino acids. The V and J ends lost 0 bases and 1 base respectively, with 9 bases between them. Germline assignment: CDR1 ENHRY and CDR2 SYGVKD.

The chain uses TRBV20-1 and TRBJ1-6; D possibly corresponds to TRBD1 (5 bases). With 2 bases removed from V and 10 bases from J, the gap between germline ends came to 12 bases. The germline V gene encodes CDR1 DFQATT and CDR2 SNEGSKA (reference sequence). The CDR3 spans 13 residues. In DNA form, the CDR3 reads TGCAGTGCTAGACCCGGGGCGAGCTCACCCCTCCACTTT. Protein product: CSARPGASSPLHF.

This chain joins TRBV15 and TRBJ2-1; 9 bases are a match to TRBD1. The CDR3 covers 16 residues. Germline CDR1 is LNHNV and CDR2 is YYDKDF (reference sequence). Trimming at V came to 3 bases and at J to 8 bases, leaving 11 bases not matched to a gene. CDR3 protein: CATSRVVGTGHHEQFF. CDR3 nucleotide sequence: TGTGCCACCAGCAGGGTCGTCGGGACAGGGCACCATGAGCAGTTCTTC. Combining the CDR3 with reference TRBV15 and TRBJ2-1 gives the whole variable domain DAMVIQNPRYQVTQFGKPVTLSCSQTLNHNVMYWYQQKSSQAPKLLFHYYDKDFNNEADTPDNFQSRRPNTSFCFLDIRSPGLGDTAMYLCATSRVVGTGHHEQFFGPGTRLTVL.

CDR3 amino acids: CSAHLSGGNEQYF. In DNA form, the CDR3 reads TGCAGTGCCCATCTATCGGGAGGTAACGAGCAGTACTTC. The chain recombines TRBV20-1 with TRBJ2-7, with 7 bases lining up with TRBD2. This CDR3 comprises 13 residues. Germline trimming cut 6 bases from V and 5 bases from J; bases unmatched to any gene: 10. CDR1 DFQATT and CDR2 SNEGSKA come from the germline V gene (reference sequence).

This clonotype was seen a handful of times. The chain is built from TRBV11-3 and TRBJ1-1; possibly TRBD1 for D (6 bases). Trimming stripped 4 bases from V and 1 base from J, with 19 bases between. Germline lookup yields CDR1 SGHNT and CDR2 YENEEA. The CDR3 consists of 17 residues. The CDR3, as DNA: TGTGCCAGCAGCTCTGGACAGACAAACCCGAGGAACACTGAAGCTTTCTTT. Protein: CASSSGQTNPRNTEAFF.

This clonotype was observed many times. The rearrangement links TRBV29-1 to TRBJ1-6; D gene uncertain. CDR3 length: 13 residues. Trimming removed 6 bases at V and 7 bases at J, with 13 bases between. Germline V CDR1 and CDR2: SQVTM, ANQGSEA. CDR3 DNA sequence: TGCAGCGTACCGGGAGGGTTCAATTCACCCCTCCACTTT. Its translation is CSVPGGFNSPLHF. The full variable domain, its missing parts supplied by reference TRBV29-1 and TRBJ1-6, is SAVISQKPSRDICQRGTSLTIQCQVDSQVTMMFWYRQQPGQSLTLIATANQGSEATYESGFVIDKFPISRPNLTFSTLTVSNMSPEDSSIYLCSVPGGFNSPLHFGNGTRLTVT.

V usage is TRBV16 and J usage is TRBJ1-4, with D unresolved. The CDR3 runs 14 residues. The V end was cut by 1 base, the J end by 8 bases, with 11 bases between. Germline-derived CDR1 and CDR2 are KGHSY and FQNENV. This CDR3 is CASSQLASREKLFF. CDR3 coding DNA: TGTGCCAGCAGCCAATTGGCCAGTCGCGAAAAACTGTTTTTT.

The V and J genes are TRBV29-1 and TRBJ2-6, with D possibly TRBD1 on 6 matching bases. Germline V gene sequence: CDR1 SQVTM, CDR2 ANQGSEA. The V end was cut by 4 bases, the J end by 2 bases, with 15 bases between. There are 16 residues in the CDR3. The CDR3 DNA sequence: TGCAGCGTTGGACAGGTGGGGGTTCCTGGGGCCAACGTCCTGACTTTC. Its protein is CSVGQVGVPGANVLTF.

V gene TRBV20-1 combines with J gene TRBJ1-5; TRBD1 might be the D (5 bases). The V end was cut by 3 bases, the J end by 5 bases, with 11 bases between. CDR1 and CDR2 (germline): DFQATT, SNEGSKA (reference sequence). CDR3 length equals 13 residues. The chain's CDR3 is CSASPGADQPQHF. CDR3 nucleotides: TGCAGTGCTAGTCCCGGGGCCGATCAGCCCCAGCATTTT.

There are a few counts of this clonotype. The chain uses TRBV6-5 and TRBJ2-1, with no clear D. Germline V lookup: CDR1 MNHEY, CDR2 SVGAGI. Between the trimmed V and J ends, which lost 10 bases and 6 bases, there was a span of 13 bases. This CDR3 is 12 amino acids long. The CDR3 coding sequence is TGTGCCACCTTAAGGTCCGCCAATGAGCAGTTCTTC. Encoded protein: CATLRSANEQFF.

This clonotype was observed at least ten times. V usage is TRBV7-2 and J usage is TRBJ1-6, with D perhaps matching TRBD1 (5 bases). The germline V gene encodes CDR1 SGHTA and CDR2 FQGNSA. The CDR3 sequence is 13 residues long. V was trimmed by 6 bases and J by 9 bases, leaving 12 bases between them. This chain's CDR3 is CASSFDSGSPLHF. The CDR3 DNA is TGTGCCAGCAGTTTTGACAGCGGTTCACCCCTCCACTTT. Variable domain in full (rest from reference TRBV7-2 and TRBJ1-6): GAGVSQSPSNKVTEKGKDVELRCDPISGHTALYWYRQSLGQGLEFLIYFQGNSAPDKSGLPSDRFSAERTGGSVSTLTIQRTQQEDSAVYLCASSFDSGSPLHFGNGTRLTVT.

This clonotype showed up just a few times. This chain links TRBV20-1 with TRBJ2-5; either TRBD1 or TRBD2 may supply D (6 bases each). The CDR3 is 12 residues long. From germline, CDR1 is DFQATT and CDR2 SNEGSKA (reference sequence). In DNA, the CDR3 is TGCGGGGGGCGGCCCCAACAAGAGACCCAGTACTTC. Translating it yields CGGRPQQETQYF.